The 5 T cell receptor beta chains listed next were all sequenced from one sample in a study of tissue T cells after allogeneic stem cell transplantation. Regarding time point: mouse harvest day 14 after allogeneic transplant. Mouse grafts combined 10^7 T-cell-depleted bone marrow cells with 10^6 splenic CD5+ T cells. TCRdb's table, derived via immunoSEQ multiplex PCR, lists solely in-frame clones and lacks some. In the table there are around 2,200 clones, 45% to 60% of which are singletons. Sequencing used lymph node tissue. Receptor source: a female BALB/c mouse given C57BL/6 T cells with graft-versus-host disease after an allogeneic hematopoietic cell transplant.

For this clone: Gene names and germline refer to mouse. The read comes to an end 1 residue before the CDR3 does, leaving the germline J gene to fill in the end. The chain combines TRBV17 with TRBJ2-2; no clear D. This CDR3 region has 13 residues. CDR1 and CDR2 from the germline V gene are MNHDT and YYDKIL. The germline V and J ends were trimmed by 3 bases and 4 bases, with 6 bases remaining between them. The CDR3 reads CASSRGGTGQLYF. The DNA read from the CDR3 is TGTGCTAGCAGTAGGGGCGGCACCGGGCAGCTCTAC. Together with reference TRBV17 and TRBJ2-2, the CDR3 gives the full variable domain: DTTVKQNPRYKLARVGKPVNLICSQTMNHDTMYWYQKKPNQAPKLLLFYYDKILNREADTFEKFQSSRPNNSFCSLYIGSAGLEYSAMYLCASSRGGTGQLYFGEGSKLTVL.

Of note for this clone: Mouse germline and gene names are used. The CDR3 end falls 1 residue outside the read, so it is completed with the germline J gene. The chain carries TRBV23 and TRBJ2-3; the table gives TRBD2 as D, unverified against the DNA. The CDR3 length is 15 residues. Germline-derived CDR1 and CDR2 are KGHTA and FQNQQP. CDR3 protein: CSSSPTGGNAETLYF. The sequenced part of the CDR3 DNA is TGCTCCAGCAGTCCGACTGGGGGGAATGCAGAAACGCTGTAT.

For this clone: Germline and genes here are mouse. The read stops 1 residue short of the end of the CDR3; the missing end is completed from the germline J gene. The rearrangement links TRBV14 to TRBJ2-5; D is perhaps TRBD1 (6 bases). Germline CDR1 SGHDT, CDR2 FRDEAV. This CDR3 has 14 amino acids. V was clipped by 5 bases and J by 2 bases, with 12 bases between them. CDR3 in amino acids: CASSLQGTQDTQYF. The sequenced CDR3 bases are TGTGCCAGCAGCCTTCAGGGGACCCAAGACACCCAGTAC.

To note about this clone: Each gene name is a mouse one. The CDR3 end is not reached by the read, which stops 1 residue before it; the germline J gene fills it in. The chain recombines TRBV1 with TRBJ2-4; D is tentatively TRBD1 or TRBD2 (6 bases each). The ends were cut back, 3 bases at V and 3 bases at J, with 7 bases in the middle. The CDR3 length is 13 residues. Germline V lookup: CDR1 NSQYPW, CDR2 LRSPGD (reference sequence). The CDR3 loop is CTCSAGGQNTLYF. The DNA read from the CDR3 is TGCACCTGCAGTGCTGGGGGCCAAAACACCTTGTAC.

Notes on this clone: The gene names given are mouse names. The CDR3 extends 1 residue past the end of the read, so its final part is completed from the germline J gene. The chain links TRBV3 to TRBJ1-3; a weak D match, TRBD1 (6 bases). V lost 5 bases, J lost 3 bases, and 11 bases lay in between. Germline-derived CDR1 and CDR2 are SNHLY and FYNGKV (reference sequence). This CDR3 has 14 residues. The part of the CDR3 DNA that was read is TGTGCCAGCAGCCCCACAGGGTATGGAAATACGCTCTAT. Residues: CASSPTGYGNTLY. From start to end, the CDR3 is CASSPTGYGNTLYF.